These T cell receptor beta chains were read from a single sample in a study of identical twins. One entry per CDR3 protein, called by TCRdb with MiXCR from the 5' RACE reads. The sample consists of some 460,000 distinct CDR3 sequences, 13% to 15% of them appearing once. The same sample was also studied in work on yellow fever vaccine responses in identical twins.

The sample comprised CD4+ T cells sorted from blood. The receptors come from a woman aged 18-30 years in good health. Both conserved end residues are part of each CDR3.

v_call: TRBV7-2
cdr3_length: 14
j_call: TRBJ2-2
cdr3_aa: CASSLVALLGELFF

v_call: TRBV6-5
cdr3_length: 14
j_call: TRBJ1-3
cdr3_aa: CASSYDSFGNTIYF

v_call: TRBV27
cdr3_length: 16
j_call: TRBJ2-3
cdr3_aa: CASRGGDGRVVDTQYF

v_call: TRBV27
cdr3_length: 12
j_call: TRBJ2-2
cdr3_aa: CASRKGGGELFF

v_call: TRBV27
cdr3_length: 14
j_call: TRBJ1-1
cdr3_aa: CASSFRGLLAEAFF

v_call: TRBV6-1
cdr3_length: 15
j_call: TRBJ2-5
cdr3_aa: CASRQTGTAKETQYF

v_call: TRBV10-3
cdr3_length: 13
j_call: TRBJ2-7
cdr3_aa: CATTLAEGSEQYF

v_call: TRBV2
cdr3_length: 13
j_call: TRBJ2-3
cdr3_aa: CASLLYSDLILYF

v_call: TRBV11-1
cdr3_length: 19
j_call: TRBJ2-2
cdr3_aa: CASSHTRLAGGPFTGELFF

v_call: TRBV6-5
cdr3_length: 15
j_call: TRBJ2-7
cdr3_aa: CASSYLVTSGYEQYF

v_call: TRBV12-3/TRBV12-4
cdr3_length: 15
j_call: TRBJ2-2
cdr3_aa: CASSPVAGASGELFF

v_call: TRBV28
cdr3_length: 17
j_call: TRBJ2-5
cdr3_aa: CASSLDIASGKKETQYF

v_call: TRBV7-9
cdr3_length: 15
j_call: TRBJ2-1
cdr3_aa: CASSLGLIAAHEQFF

v_call: TRBV12-3/TRBV12-4
cdr3_length: 17
j_call: TRBJ2-1
cdr3_aa: CASSLVALAGYFNEQFF

v_call: TRBV14
cdr3_length: 18
j_call: TRBJ2-1
cdr3_aa: CASSQGVERGTVNNEQFF

v_call: TRBV20-1
cdr3_length: 16
j_call: TRBJ2-3
cdr3_aa: CSARDRRGGKADTQYF

v_call: TRBV6-1
cdr3_length: 13
j_call: TRBJ2-2
cdr3_aa: CASSPPGQRKLFF

v_call: TRBV2
cdr3_length: 14
j_call: TRBJ1-2
cdr3_aa: CASTSGTGHDGYTF

v_call: TRBV3-1
cdr3_length: 13
j_call: TRBJ1-1
cdr3_aa: CASSQKGNTEAFF

v_call: TRBV3-1
cdr3_length: 15
j_call: TRBJ2-5
cdr3_aa: CASSQGRQNQETQYF

v_call: TRBV6-1
cdr3_length: 13
j_call: TRBJ2-3
cdr3_aa: CASSRDHTDTQYF

v_call: TRBV2
cdr3_length: 11
j_call: TRBJ2-5
cdr3_aa: CASLVFRAQYF

v_call: TRBV9
cdr3_length: 15
j_call: TRBJ2-7
cdr3_aa: CASSGSGGQLKEQYF

v_call: TRBV28
cdr3_length: 17
j_call: TRBJ2-1
cdr3_aa: CASSPRGIAVPYNEQFF

v_call: TRBV12-3/TRBV12-4
cdr3_length: 15
j_call: TRBJ1-1
cdr3_aa: CASSPRTGGDTEAFF

v_call: TRBV11-2
cdr3_length: 14
j_call: TRBJ2-7
cdr3_aa: CASSSPRRTYEQYF

v_call: TRBV7-2
cdr3_length: 14
j_call: TRBJ2-7
cdr3_aa: CASTPRGTAYEQYF

v_call: TRBV12-3/TRBV12-4
cdr3_length: 15
j_call: TRBJ2-2
cdr3_aa: CASSLAGLGTGELFF

v_call: TRBV28
cdr3_length: 13
j_call: TRBJ2-2
cdr3_aa: CASGRDNTGELFF

v_call: TRBV6-4
cdr3_length: 14
j_call: TRBJ2-7
cdr3_aa: CASSEGTSGKEQYF

v_call: TRBV19
cdr3_length: 14
j_call: TRBJ2-7
cdr3_aa: CASSIPGGSYEQYF

v_call: TRBV6-1
cdr3_length: 13
j_call: TRBJ2-7
cdr3_aa: CASRQGSTYEQYF

v_call: TRBV25-1
cdr3_length: 14
j_call: TRBJ2-6
cdr3_aa: CASSGISGANVLTF

v_call: TRBV5-1
cdr3_length: 14
j_call: TRBJ2-2
cdr3_aa: CASARDRNTGELFF

v_call: TRBV5-1
cdr3_length: 14
j_call: TRBJ2-3
cdr3_aa: CASSLGNPRDTQYF

v_call: TRBV5-1
cdr3_length: 14
j_call: TRBJ2-7
cdr3_aa: CASRTGLSSYEQYF

v_call: TRBV12-3/TRBV12-4
cdr3_length: 13
j_call: TRBJ1-5
cdr3_aa: CASTHRDNQPQHF

v_call: TRBV29-1
cdr3_length: 13
j_call: TRBJ2-5
cdr3_aa: CSLHLAGQETQYF

v_call: TRBV19
cdr3_length: 12
j_call: TRBJ2-7
cdr3_aa: CASSTAAGEQYF

v_call: TRBV6-1
cdr3_length: 14
j_call: TRBJ2-1
cdr3_aa: CASSRGTIYNEQFF

v_call: TRBV28
cdr3_length: 15
j_call: TRBJ2-1
cdr3_aa: CASSRGGSSYNEQFF

v_call: TRBV6-1
cdr3_length: 17
j_call: TRBJ2-1
cdr3_aa: CASSRQGRSGAYNEQFF

v_call: TRBV7-2
cdr3_length: 15
j_call: TRBJ2-5
cdr3_aa: CASSSLAGYQETQYF